These 26 T cell receptor beta chains were sequenced from one sample in a study of memory CD8 T cells in hepatitis C reinfection. Some clones are missing from TCRdb's copy, which holds only in-frame ones; the method was immunoSEQ multiplex PCR. The repertoire holds tens of thousands of clones, with nearly 90% as singletons. Indicated time point: pre-reinfection, 55 to 20 weeks before reinfection detection. TCR sequencing was done directly ex vivo on sorted cells, without expansion in vitro. The specimen sequenced was naive CD8+ T cells sorted from blood. The source of these receptors is a man between 18 and 35 years old with hepatitis C virus infection.

The genes are TRBV27 and TRBJ2-3; 8 bases line up with TRBD1. CDR1 and CDR2 from the germline V gene are MNHEY and SMNVEV (reference sequence). Trimming removed 4 bases from V and 1 base from J; junction bases left unmatched: 7. CDR3 size: 16 residues. CDR3 in amino acids: CASSSRTGRRTDTQYF. The CDR3 region has the DNA TGTGCCAGCAGTTCCAGGACAGGGAGGCGCACAGATACGCAGTATTTT.

The chain joins TRBV4-1 to TRBJ1-4; D remains ambiguous. This CDR3 is built from 13 residues. The germline CDR1 and CDR2 sequences are MGHRA and YSYEKL. The V and J ends lost 6 bases and 8 bases respectively, with 13 bases between them. The CDR3 DNA sequence: TGCGCCAGCAGTTCTAGTAGCGAGGAAAAACTGTTTTTT. Translating it yields CASSSSSEEKLFF.

The rearrangement uses TRBV5-8 and TRBJ1-2, with 8 bases matching TRBD1. The CDR3 is 16 residues long. Germline assignment: CDR1 SGHTS and CDR2 YDEGEE. J gave up 4 bases and V 3 bases, and 11 bases lay outside the gene matches. CDR3 in DNA: TGTGCCAGCAGCTCGCACCGGGACAGGAACTCCTATGGCTACACCTTC. Its protein is CASSSHRDRNSYGYTF.

V and J are TRBV7-8 and TRBJ2-3; possibly TRBD1 for D (7 bases). Deletions cut 4 bases from V and 0 bases from J, with 14 bases between. The CDR3 runs 16 residues. The germline V gene encodes CDR1 SGHVS and CDR2 FQNEAQ. The CDR3 here is CASSSPRGASTDTQYF. The CDR3 coding sequence is TGTGCCAGCAGCTCACCCAGGGGGGCGAGCACAGATACGCAGTATTTT.

J is TRBJ2-1 and V is TRBV19; tentative D call: TRBD1 (7 bases). There are 11 residues in the CDR3. CDR1 is LNHDA, CDR2 SQIVND, per germline (reference sequence). V dropped 8 bases and J dropped 8 bases, with 10 bases sitting between them. Written as DNA, the CDR3 is TGTGCCAGTGGAGGGGGCGATGAGCAGTTCTTC. Protein sequence: CASGGGDEQFF.

The chain has TRBV18 and TRBJ1-2, with 12 bases fitting TRBD1. Losses at the gene ends were 2 bases for V and 4 bases for J; bases not matched to a gene: 5. Germline V gene data show CDR1 as KGHSH and CDR2 as LQKENI. The CDR3 length is 16 residues. CDR3 coding DNA: TGTGCCAGCTCACCAGGGGGACAGGGGGCTATCTATGGCTACACCTTC. Protein sequence: CASSPGGQGAIYGYTF.

V is TRBV6-5 and J is TRBJ2-7; 8 bases agree with TRBD1. The junction had 4 bases not matched to a gene; V was cut back by 6 bases and J by 3 bases. The CDR3 runs to 13 residues. Germline values: CDR1 MNHEY, CDR2 SVGAGI. In DNA form, the CDR3 reads TGTGCCAGCAGCTCCGACAGGGGCTACGAGCAGTACTTC. Protein product: CASSSDRGYEQYF.

This clone has a single count. The chain combines TRBV19 with TRBJ2-1; no definite D call. V was trimmed by 3 bases and J by 0 bases, leaving 15 bases between them. The CDR3 is made up of 17 amino acids. Germline-derived CDR1 and CDR2 are LNHDA and SQIVND (reference sequence). The CDR3, as DNA: TGTGCCAGTAGTATCGGGTGGGTGGCGAGCTCCTACAATGAGCAGTTCTTC. Its translation is CASSIGWVASSYNEQFF. The full variable domain, completed using reference TRBV19 and TRBJ2-1, is DGGITQSPKYLFRKEGQNVTLSCEQNLNHDAMYWYRQDPGQGLRLIYYSQIVNDFQKGDIAEGYSVSREKKESFPLTVTSAQKNPTAFYLCASSIGWVASSYNEQFFGPGTRLTVL.

V usage is TRBV11-3 and J usage is TRBJ2-1; 8 bases line up with TRBD2. The V gene end was trimmed by 5 bases and the J gene end by 5 bases; junction bases not matched to a gene: 8. This CDR3 spans 15 amino acids. In germline, CDR1 is SGHNT, CDR2 YENEEA. DNA of the CDR3: TGTGCCAGCAGCGAATCTAGCGGGCGTGACAATGAGCAGTTCTTC. This translates into CASSESSGRDNEQFF.

The chain has TRBV4-1 and TRBJ2-1, with TRBD1 identical over 7 bases. V trimming: 4 bases; J trimming: 9 bases; junction bases outside the gene matches: 18. Germline loops: CDR1 MGHRA, CDR2 YSYEKL. The CDR3 extends over 17 amino acids. CDR3 DNA sequence: TGCGCCAGCAGCCCGGGCCCCAGTCCGTCTTCAGGGGGTGAGCAGTTCTTC. Its translation: CASSPGPSPSSGGEQFF.

The chain couples TRBV27 to TRBJ1-1, with 7 bases lining up with TRBD1. This CDR3 spans 14 amino acids. J was trimmed by 1 base and V by 5 bases; bases with no gene match: 4. Per germline, CDR1 MNHEY and CDR2 SMNVEV (reference sequence). The chain's CDR3 is CASSRNRGNTEAFF. DNA for the CDR3: TGTGCCAGCAGTCGAAACAGGGGGAACACTGAAGCTTTCTTT.

The J gene is TRBJ2-1, the V gene TRBV7-9; 9 bases match TRBD1. Germline V gene lookup returns CDR1 SEHNR and CDR2 FQNEAQ (reference sequence). V lost 4 bases, J lost 7 bases, and 14 bases stayed unmatched. This CDR3 spans 17 amino acids. CDR3 amino acids: CASSSPLGQGGKNEQFF. CDR3 DNA sequence: TGTGCCAGCAGCTCTCCACTGGGACAGGGAGGGAAAAATGAGCAGTTCTTC.

The chain combines TRBV6-5 with TRBJ2-5, with 8 bases that match TRBD2. Gene TRBJ2-7 matches the end of the DNA better, so the J call may be wrong. Germline CDR1 is MNHEY and CDR2 is SVGAGI. CDR3 size: 15 residues. This CDR3 reads CASSLSASGRYEQYF. The CDR3 DNA reads TGTGCCAGCAGTCTATCGGCTAGCGGGCGCTACGAGCAGTACTTC.

To note about this clone: Other nucleotide sequences in the sample specify the same CDR3. The chain has TRBV9 and TRBJ2-5; TRBD1 is a possible D gene (5 bases). The CDR3 totals 15 residues. Per the germline V gene, CDR1 is SGDLS and CDR2 is YYNGEE. Trimming shortened V by 0 bases and J by 5 bases, and 14 bases separated the two germline ends. This chain's CDR3 is CASSVEGANRETQYF. DNA of the CDR3: TGTGCCAGCAGCGTAGAAGGAGCCAACAGGGAGACCCAGTACTTC.

This clone was found a few times. This chain links TRBV5-1 with TRBJ2-1; a possible D gene is TRBD2 (6 bases). Trimming stripped 5 bases from V and 2 bases from J, with 8 bases between. Germline V gene data show CDR1 as SGHRS and CDR2 as YFSETQ. This CDR3 spans 13 amino acids. CDR3 loop: CASRGEAYNEQFF. The DNA of the CDR3 is TGCGCCAGCAGGGGGGAGGCCTACAATGAGCAGTTCTTC. The variable domain in full, completed from reference TRBV5-1 and TRBJ2-1, reads KAGVTQTPRYLIKTRGQQVTLSCSPISGHRSVSWYQQTPGQGLQFLFEYFSETQRNKGNFPGRFSGRQFSNSRSEMNVSTLELGDSALYLCASRGEAYNEQFFGPGTRLTVL.

This clone was counted a single time. The J gene is TRBJ1-5, the V gene TRBV5-4; D remains unclear. V gave up 2 bases and J gave up 7 bases, with 10 bases separating them. Germline V lookup: CDR1 SGHNT, CDR2 YYREEE (reference sequence). The CDR3 spans 13 residues. Here the CDR3 reads CASSFGVGQPQHF. The CDR3 nucleotides are TGTGCCAGCAGCTTCGGGGTAGGCCAGCCCCAGCATTTT. Based on the CDR3 plus reference TRBV5-4 and TRBJ1-5, the full variable domain is ETGVTQSPTHLIKTRGQQVTLRCSSQSGHNTVSWYQQALGQGPQFIFQYYREEENGRGNFPPRFSGLQFPNYSSELNVNALELDDSALYLCASSFGVGQPQHFGDGTRLSIL.

This chain connects TRBV4-1 to TRBJ2-2; D possibly corresponds to TRBD2 (7 bases). Trimming removed 2 bases from V and 5 bases from J, with 15 bases in between. The CDR3 has 16 amino acids. CDR1 MGHRA and CDR2 YSYEKL come from the germline V gene. CDR3 DNA sequence: TGCGCCAGCAGCCAACTCCCGGGGGGCCGAACCGGGGAGCTGTTTTTT. Encoded protein: CASSQLPGGRTGELFF.

The chain is built from TRBV11-1 and TRBJ2-7, with 8 bases fitting TRBD2. CDR3 size: 16 residues. V was pared by 5 bases and J by 5 bases, with 14 bases of the junction left unmatched. Germline V gives CDR1 SGHAT, CDR2 FQDESV (reference sequence). The CDR3 is CASSPIWVAGFHEQYF. The CDR3 bases are TGTGCCAGCAGCCCGATTTGGGTAGCGGGATTCCACGAGCAGTACTTC.

J is TRBJ2-1 and V is TRBV5-5; 11 positions agree with TRBD1. V dropped 0 bases and J dropped 7; count of bases not matched to a gene: 9. CDR3 length: 17 residues. CDR1 is SGHKS and CDR2 is YYEKEE in the germline V gene (reference sequence). The CDR3 spells CASSLAPTGQGDNEQFF. CDR3 in DNA: TGTGCCAGCAGCTTGGCCCCTACGGGACAGGGGGATAATGAGCAGTTCTTC.

The rearrangement uses TRBV4-1 and TRBJ2-5; 7 nucleotides match TRBD1. The germline gives CDR1 MGHRA, CDR2 YSYEKL. The CDR3 loop spans 15 amino acids. V trimming: 1 base; J trimming: 4 bases; junction bases outside the gene matches: 6. The CDR3 loop is CASSQGGRGLETQYF. In DNA form, the CDR3 reads TGCGCCAGCAGCCAAGGGGGCAGGGGGTTAGAGACCCAGTACTTC.

This chain connects TRBV27 to TRBJ1-2, with a possible D match to TRBD1 (5 bases). Trimming stripped 0 bases from V and 6 bases from J, with 14 bases between. The CDR3 sequence is 15 residues long. Germline CDR1 MNHEY, CDR2 SMNVEV (reference sequence). In DNA form, the CDR3 reads TGTGCCAGCAGTTTATCGTTAGGGGCCGTTGATGGCTACACCTTC. Its translation: CASSLSLGAVDGYTF.

The chain is built from TRBV14 and TRBJ2-7; no clear D. Germline V gene lookup returns CDR1 SGHDN and CDR2 FVKESK. CDR3 length equals 13 residues. Trimming cost V 0 bases and J 3 bases, with 6 bases left between them. This chain's CDR3 is CASSQEDNYEQYF. CDR3 DNA: TGTGCCAGCAGCCAAGAAGACAACTACGAGCAGTACTTC. The full variable domain, completed using reference TRBV14 and TRBJ2-7, is EAGVTQFPSHSVIEKGQTVTLRCDPISGHDNLYWYRRVMGKEIKFLLHFVKESKQDESGMPNNRFLAERTGGTYSTLKVQPAELEDSGVYFCASSQEDNYEQYFGPGTRLTVT.

CDR3 sequence reads: CASSETGLRPLAKNIQYF. The CDR3 DNA follows: TGTGCCAGCAGTGAAACGGGTCTGCGGCCGCTAGCCAAAAACATTCAGTACTTC. The genes are TRBV2 and TRBJ2-4, with D uncertain. There are 18 residues in the CDR3. Germline V gene data show CDR1 as SNHLY and CDR2 as FYNNEI. Trimming left V 2 bases short and J 0 bases short, with 17 bases between. Combining the CDR3 with reference TRBV2 and TRBJ2-4 gives the whole variable domain EPEVTQTPSHQVTQMGQEVILRCVPISNHLYFYWYRQILGQKVEFLVSFYNNEISEKSEIFDDQFSVERPDGSNFTLKIRSTKLEDSAMYFCASSETGLRPLAKNIQYFGAGTRLSVL.

The rearrangement links TRBV7-8 to TRBJ2-7, with D perhaps matching TRBD1 (5 bases). CDR3 length: 14 residues. Trimming stripped 2 bases from V and 2 bases from J, with 10 bases between. The germline V gene encodes CDR1 SGHVS and CDR2 FQNEAQ. The CDR3 DNA follows: TGTGCCAGCAGCTTAATCGACAGACCCTACGAGCAGTACTTC. It is translated as CASSLIDRPYEQYF.

This chain connects TRBV29-1 to TRBJ2-1; 11 bases align to TRBD2. Germline CDR1 is SQVTM and CDR2 is ANQGSEA. Germline trimming cut 6 bases from V and 7 bases from J; bases unmatched to any gene: 8. The CDR3 spans 14 residues. This chain's CDR3 is CSVVLAGGRNEQFF. In DNA form, the CDR3 reads TGCAGCGTGGTTTTAGCGGGGGGGCGGAATGAGCAGTTCTTC.

The chain uses TRBV4-1 and TRBJ1-2; 8 nucleotides match TRBD1. The junction had 12 bases not matched to a gene; V was cut back by 0 bases and J by 0 bases. This CDR3 is built from 19 residues. CDR1 is MGHRA, CDR2 YSYEKL, per germline. The CDR3 is CASSQEVYGTGLTNYGYTF. Written as DNA, the CDR3 is TGCGCCAGCAGCCAAGAAGTTTATGGGACAGGCTTAACTAACTATGGCTACACCTTC.